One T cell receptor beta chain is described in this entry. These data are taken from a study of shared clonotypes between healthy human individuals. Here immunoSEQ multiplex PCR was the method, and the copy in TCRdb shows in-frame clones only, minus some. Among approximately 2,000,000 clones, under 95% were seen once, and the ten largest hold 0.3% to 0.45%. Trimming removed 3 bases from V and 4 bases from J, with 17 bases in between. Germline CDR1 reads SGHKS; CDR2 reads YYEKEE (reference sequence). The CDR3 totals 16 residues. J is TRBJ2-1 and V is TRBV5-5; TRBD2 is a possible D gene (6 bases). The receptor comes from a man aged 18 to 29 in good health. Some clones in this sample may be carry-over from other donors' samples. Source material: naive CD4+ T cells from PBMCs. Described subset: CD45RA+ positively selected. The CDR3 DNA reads TGTGCCAGCAGCTGGGGCCCGGGGACTCTATACAATGAGCAGTTCTTC. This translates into CASSWGPGTLYNEQFF.